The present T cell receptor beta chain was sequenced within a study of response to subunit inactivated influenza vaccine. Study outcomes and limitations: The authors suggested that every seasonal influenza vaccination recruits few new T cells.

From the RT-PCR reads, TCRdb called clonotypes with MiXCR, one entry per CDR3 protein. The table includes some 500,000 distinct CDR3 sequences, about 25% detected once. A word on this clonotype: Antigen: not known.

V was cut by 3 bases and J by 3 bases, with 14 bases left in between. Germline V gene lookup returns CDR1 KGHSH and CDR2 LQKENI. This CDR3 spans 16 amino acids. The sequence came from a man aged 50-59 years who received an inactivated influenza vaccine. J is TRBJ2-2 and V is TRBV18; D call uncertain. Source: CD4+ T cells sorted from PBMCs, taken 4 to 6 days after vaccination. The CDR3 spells CASSPVRARDTGELFF. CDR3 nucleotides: TGTGCCAGCTCACCCGTCCGGGCTCGGGACACCGGGGAGCTGTTTTTT. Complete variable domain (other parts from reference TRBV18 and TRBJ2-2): NAGVMQNPRHLVRRRGQEARLRCSPMKGHSHVYWYRQLPEEGLKFMVYLQKENIIDESGMPKERFSAEFPKEGPSILRIQQVVRGDSAAYFCASSPVRARDTGELFFGEGSRLTVL.